The 11 T cell receptor beta chains below were found in one sample sequenced in a study of radiotherapy plus CTLA-4 blockade in lung cancer. Clones were sequenced by immunoSEQ multiplex PCR, and TCRdb holds only the in-frame ones, with some missing. The table lists roughly 80,000 clones, around 78% of them singletons. The sequences come from peripheral blood, collected from a patient treated with radiotherapy plus ipilimumab. These receptors originate from a human donor with non-small cell lung cancer who had a partial response to radiotherapy plus ipilimumab. Some clones in this sample may be carry-over from other donors' samples.

The V call is TRBV4-1, the J call TRBJ1-5; 7 bases map to TRBD1. After removal of 2 bases from V and 3 bases from J, the junction contained 4 bases not matched to a gene. The CDR3 contains 15 residues. CDR1 MGHRA and CDR2 YSYEKL come from the germline V gene. CDR3 loop: CASSQSGQLNQPQHF. The CDR3 nucleotides are TGCGCCAGCAGCCAATCGGGACAGCTCAATCAGCCCCAGCATTTT.

This chain joins TRBV14 and TRBJ2-1; 8 bases fit TRBD2. This CDR3 region has 15 residues. The germline CDR1 and CDR2 sequences are SGHDN and FVKESK. V was pared by 3 bases and J by 2 bases, with 3 bases of the junction left unmatched. CDR3 sequence: CASSQGLVPYNEQFF. For the CDR3, the DNA is TGTGCCAGCAGCCAGGGACTAGTCCCCTACAATGAGCAGTTCTTC.

J is TRBJ2-1 and V is TRBV10-3; the match to TRBD2 covers 9 bases. Looked up from germline, CDR1 is ENHRY and CDR2 is SYGVKD. The CDR3 length is 16 residues. The junction had 10 bases not matched to a gene; V was cut back by 4 bases and J by 6 bases. The CDR3 spells CAISGGAGGLGNEQFF. In DNA, the CDR3 is TGTGCCATCAGTGGAGGAGCGGGGGGCCTAGGCAATGAGCAGTTCTTC.

The rearrangement links TRBV28 to TRBJ1-2; unclear D gene. Germline CDR1 is MDHEN and CDR2 is SYDVKM. This CDR3 is 12 amino acids long. The germline V and J ends were trimmed by 3 bases and 8 bases, with 10 bases remaining between them. The CDR3 nucleotides are TGTGCCAGCAGTTTCGGGGTCGGAGGCTACACCTTC. Protein sequence: CASSFGVGGYTF.

This sequence joins TRBV10-1 and TRBJ1-6, with TRBD1 as a possible D gene (6 bases). Trimming removed 4 bases at V and 7 bases at J, with 8 bases between. Germline CDR1 reads WNHNN; CDR2 reads SYGVQD (reference sequence). There are 13 residues in the CDR3. CDR3 region: CASSGQENSPLHF. The CDR3 coding sequence is TGCGCCAGCAGTGGACAGGAAAATTCACCCCTCCACTTT.

The V and J genes are TRBV6-5 and TRBJ2-1, with TRBD2 matching over 9 bases. Germline CDR1 and CDR2: MNHEY and SVGAGI. The V and J ends lost 0 bases and 7 bases, in that order; junction bases with no gene match: 4. The CDR3 loop spans 15 amino acids. In nucleotides, the CDR3 is TGTGCCAGCAGTTACTCGGCTAGCGGGAATAATGAGCAGTTCTTC. It encodes CASSYSASGNNEQFF.

V gene TRBV2 combines with J gene TRBJ2-3; TRBD2 agrees at 11 bases. The germline CDR1 and CDR2 sequences are SNHLY and FYNNEI. V shed 8 bases, J shed 4 bases, and the junction held 8 bases outside the gene matches. The CDR3 sequence is 15 residues long. CDR3 DNA: TGTGCCAGCCTTAGCGGGGGGGCTATCGCAGATACGCAGTATTTT. Translated: CASLSGGAIADTQYF.

The rearrangement links TRBV9 to TRBJ2-5; perhaps TRBD2 as D (5 bases). This CDR3 is built from 13 residues. V was clipped by 3 bases and J by 5 bases, with 11 bases between them. CDR1 SGDLS and CDR2 YYNGEE come from the germline V gene. Here the CDR3 DNA reads TGTGCCAGCAGCGCATCACCGGGGGAGACCCAGTACTTC. This translates into CASSASPGETQYF.

This clone appeared a single time. The chain links TRBV18 to TRBJ1-4; maybe TRBD1 (5 bases). Germline V CDR1 and CDR2: KGHSH, LQKENI. V was clipped by 7 bases and J by 4 bases, with 10 bases between them. The CDR3 loop spans 13 amino acids. CDR3 amino acids: CASFDRINEKLFF. The CDR3 nucleotides read TGTGCCAGCTTCGACAGAATTAATGAAAAACTGTTTTTT.

The rearrangement links TRBV5-5 to TRBJ2-5; D gene ambiguous. V lost 6 bases and J lost 5, with 14 bases in between. There are 13 residues in the CDR3. Germline V gene sequence: CDR1 SGHKS, CDR2 YYEKEE (reference sequence). CDR3: CASTPRRVETQYF. The CDR3, as DNA: TGTGCCAGCACCCCGCGAAGAGTTGAGACCCAGTACTTC.

The chain recombines TRBV28 with TRBJ2-1; 7 nucleotides agree with TRBD2. The germline CDR1 and CDR2 sequences are MDHEN and SYDVKM. The CDR3 runs to 15 residues. V lost 5 bases, J lost 3 bases, and 7 bases stayed unmatched. This CDR3 is CASSMGGTLYNEQFF. Here the CDR3 DNA reads TGTGCCAGCAGTATGGGGGGGACCCTCTACAATGAGCAGTTCTTC.